This TCR beta chain was captured by sequencing in a study of blood T cell repertoires in COVID-19. Per the study methods: Scientists estimated how many nucleated cells there were by amplifying reference gene primers. TCRdb's copy holds only in-frame clones and misses some; the assay was immunoSEQ multiplex PCR. V, J and clone size are those of that table, while D and trimming were read from the DNA. The top ten hold roughly 5% of the sample, which has under 100,000 clones, about nine tenths seen once. CDR1 is LNHDA and CDR2 is SQIVND in the germline V gene (reference sequence). With V trimmed by 3 bases and J by 5 bases, 4 bases remained unmatched. This CDR3 contains 14 residues.

The gene calls are TRBV19 and TRBJ2-7, with 10 bases aligning to TRBD2. Material for sequencing was peripheral blood. The clonotype was recovered from a man between 50 and 59 years old with acute or convalescent COVID-19. The chain's CDR3 is CASSILAGVDEQYF. The CDR3 DNA is TGTGCCAGTAGTATTCTAGCGGGAGTGGACGAGCAGTACTTC.